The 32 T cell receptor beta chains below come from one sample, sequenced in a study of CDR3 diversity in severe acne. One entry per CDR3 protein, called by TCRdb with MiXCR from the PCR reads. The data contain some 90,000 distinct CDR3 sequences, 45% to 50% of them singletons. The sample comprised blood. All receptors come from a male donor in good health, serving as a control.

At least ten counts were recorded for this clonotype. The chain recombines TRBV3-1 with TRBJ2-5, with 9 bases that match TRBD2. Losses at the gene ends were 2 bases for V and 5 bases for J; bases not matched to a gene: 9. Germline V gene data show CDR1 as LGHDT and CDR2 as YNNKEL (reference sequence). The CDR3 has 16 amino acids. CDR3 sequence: CASSQSSGGPFETQYF. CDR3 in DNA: TGTGCCAGCAGCCAATCCAGCGGGGGGCCGTTTGAGACCCAGTACTTC.

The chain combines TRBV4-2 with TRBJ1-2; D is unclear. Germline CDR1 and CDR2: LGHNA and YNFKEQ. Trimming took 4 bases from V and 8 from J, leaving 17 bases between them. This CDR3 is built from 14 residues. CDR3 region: CASSLNGEEGGYTF. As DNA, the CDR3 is TGTGCCAGCAGCCTCAATGGGGAGGAAGGAGGCTACACCTTC.

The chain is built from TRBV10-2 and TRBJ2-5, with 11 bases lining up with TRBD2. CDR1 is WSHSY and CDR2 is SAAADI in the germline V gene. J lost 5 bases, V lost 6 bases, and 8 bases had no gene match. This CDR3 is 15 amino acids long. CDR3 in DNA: TGCGCCAGCAGGTTAGCGGGGGGGCTGAATGAGACCCAGTACTTC. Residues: CASRLAGGLNETQYF.

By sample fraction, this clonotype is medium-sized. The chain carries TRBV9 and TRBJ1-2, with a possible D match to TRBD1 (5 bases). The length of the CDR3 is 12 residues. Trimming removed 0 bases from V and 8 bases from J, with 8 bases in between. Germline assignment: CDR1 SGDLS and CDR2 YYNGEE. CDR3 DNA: TGTGCCAGCAGCGTAGGGGGGATCGGCTACACCTTC. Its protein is CASSVGGIGYTF.

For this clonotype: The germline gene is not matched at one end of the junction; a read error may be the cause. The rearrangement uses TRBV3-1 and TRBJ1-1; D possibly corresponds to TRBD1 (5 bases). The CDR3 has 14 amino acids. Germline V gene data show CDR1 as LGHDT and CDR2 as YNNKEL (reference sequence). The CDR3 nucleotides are TGTGCCAGCAGCCAAGAGGGGGGGAACGCTGAAGCTTTCTTT. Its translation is CASSQEGGNAEAFF.

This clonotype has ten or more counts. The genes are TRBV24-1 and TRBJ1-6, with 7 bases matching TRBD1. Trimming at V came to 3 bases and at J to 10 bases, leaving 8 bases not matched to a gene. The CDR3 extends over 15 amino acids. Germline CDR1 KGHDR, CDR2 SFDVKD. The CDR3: CATSDGQVRGSPLHF. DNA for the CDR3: TGTGCCACCAGTGATGGACAGGTTCGCGGATCACCCCTCCACTTT.

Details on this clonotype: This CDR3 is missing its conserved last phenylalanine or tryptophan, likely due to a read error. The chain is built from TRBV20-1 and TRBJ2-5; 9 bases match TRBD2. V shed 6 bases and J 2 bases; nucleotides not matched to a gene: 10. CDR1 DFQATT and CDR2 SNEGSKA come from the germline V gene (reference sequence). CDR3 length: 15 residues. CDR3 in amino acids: CSAHRPSGIQETQYS. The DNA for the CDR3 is TGCAGTGCCCACCGGCCTAGCGGGATTCAAGAGACCCAGTACTCC.

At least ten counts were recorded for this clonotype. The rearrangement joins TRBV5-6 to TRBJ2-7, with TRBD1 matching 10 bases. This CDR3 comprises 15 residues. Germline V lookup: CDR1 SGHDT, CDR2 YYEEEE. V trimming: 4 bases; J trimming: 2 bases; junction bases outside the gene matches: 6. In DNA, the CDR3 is TGTGCCAGCAGCCATGGACAGGGGGTGCCCTACGAGCAGTACTTC. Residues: CASSHGQGVPYEQYF.

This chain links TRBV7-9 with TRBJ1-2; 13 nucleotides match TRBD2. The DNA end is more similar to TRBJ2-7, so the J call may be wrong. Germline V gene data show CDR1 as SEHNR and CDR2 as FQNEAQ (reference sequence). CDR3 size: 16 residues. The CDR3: CASSSLGTSGNLEQYF. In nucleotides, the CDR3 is TGTGCCAGCAGCTCCTTGGGGACTAGCGGGAATCTCGAGCAGTACTTC.

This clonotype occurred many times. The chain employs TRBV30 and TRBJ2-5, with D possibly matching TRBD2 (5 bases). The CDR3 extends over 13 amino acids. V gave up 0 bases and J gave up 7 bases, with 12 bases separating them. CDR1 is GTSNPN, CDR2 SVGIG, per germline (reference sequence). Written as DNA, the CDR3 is TGTGCCTGGAGTGTACCGGCACGGGGGACCCAGTACTTC. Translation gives CAWSVPARGTQYF.

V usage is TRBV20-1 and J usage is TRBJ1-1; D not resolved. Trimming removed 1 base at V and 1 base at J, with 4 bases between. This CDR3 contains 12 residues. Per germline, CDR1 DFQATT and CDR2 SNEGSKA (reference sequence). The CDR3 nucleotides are TGCAGTGCTAGAGTACGGAACACTGAAGCTTTCTTT. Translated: CSARVRNTEAFF.

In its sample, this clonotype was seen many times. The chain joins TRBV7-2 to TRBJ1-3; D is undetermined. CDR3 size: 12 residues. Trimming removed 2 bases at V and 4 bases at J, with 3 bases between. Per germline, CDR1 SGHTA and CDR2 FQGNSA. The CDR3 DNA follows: TGTGCCAGCAGCTTATGGGGAAACACCATATATTTT. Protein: CASSLWGNTIYF.

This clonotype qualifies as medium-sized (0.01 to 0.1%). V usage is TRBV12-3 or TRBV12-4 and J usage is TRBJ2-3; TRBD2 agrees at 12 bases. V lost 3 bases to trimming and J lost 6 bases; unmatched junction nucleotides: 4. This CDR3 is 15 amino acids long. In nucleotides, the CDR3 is TGTGCCAGCAGTTTGGGACTAGCGGGTCTTGATACGCAGTATTTT. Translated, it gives CASSLGLAGLDTQYF.

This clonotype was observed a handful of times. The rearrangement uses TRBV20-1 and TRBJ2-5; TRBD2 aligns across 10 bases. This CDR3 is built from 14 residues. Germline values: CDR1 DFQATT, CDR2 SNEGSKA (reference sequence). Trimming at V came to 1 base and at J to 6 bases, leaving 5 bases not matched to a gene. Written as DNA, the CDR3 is TGCAGTGCTAGAGTCCCTAGCGGGAGAAAGACCCAGTACTTC. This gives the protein CSARVPSGRKTQYF.

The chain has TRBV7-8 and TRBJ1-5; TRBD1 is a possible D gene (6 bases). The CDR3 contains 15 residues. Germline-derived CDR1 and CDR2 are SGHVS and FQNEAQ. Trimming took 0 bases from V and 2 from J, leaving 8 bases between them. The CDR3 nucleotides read TGTGCCAGCAGCTTAGCAGGGGGTGGCAATCAGCCCCAGCATTTT. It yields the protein CASSLAGGGNQPQHF.

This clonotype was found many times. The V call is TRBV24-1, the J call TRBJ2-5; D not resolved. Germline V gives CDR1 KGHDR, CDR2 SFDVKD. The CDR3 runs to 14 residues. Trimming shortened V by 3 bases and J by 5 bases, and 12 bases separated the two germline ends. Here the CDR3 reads CATSDPTGHETQYF. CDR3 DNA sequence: TGTGCCACCAGTGATCCGACCGGGCACGAGACCCAGTACTTC.

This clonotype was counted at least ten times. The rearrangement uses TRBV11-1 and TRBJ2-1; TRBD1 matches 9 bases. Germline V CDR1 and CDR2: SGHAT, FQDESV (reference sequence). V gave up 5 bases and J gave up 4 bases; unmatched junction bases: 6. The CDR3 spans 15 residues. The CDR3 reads CASSVTGTGYNEQFF. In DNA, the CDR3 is TGTGCCAGCAGCGTAACCGGGACAGGGTACAATGAGCAGTTCTTC.

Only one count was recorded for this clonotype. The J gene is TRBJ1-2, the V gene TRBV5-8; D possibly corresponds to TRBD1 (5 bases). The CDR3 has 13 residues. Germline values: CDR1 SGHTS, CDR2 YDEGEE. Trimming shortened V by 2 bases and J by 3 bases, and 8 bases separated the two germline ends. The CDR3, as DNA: TGTGCCAGCAGCTTCGGGGACCACTATGGCTACACCTTC. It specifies CASSFGDHYGYTF.

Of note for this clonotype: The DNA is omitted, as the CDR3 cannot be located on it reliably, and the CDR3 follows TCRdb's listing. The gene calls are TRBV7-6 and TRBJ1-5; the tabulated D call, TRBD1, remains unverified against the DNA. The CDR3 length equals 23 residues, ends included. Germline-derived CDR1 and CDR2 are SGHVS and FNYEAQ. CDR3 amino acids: CASSLAEGQGYEKLFFGSGTQHF.

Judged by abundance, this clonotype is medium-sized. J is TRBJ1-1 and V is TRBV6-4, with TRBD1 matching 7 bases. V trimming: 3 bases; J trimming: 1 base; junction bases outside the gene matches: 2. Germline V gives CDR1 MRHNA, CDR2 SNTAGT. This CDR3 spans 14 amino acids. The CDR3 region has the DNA TGTGCCAGCAGTGAGACAGGGTCGAACACTGAAGCTTTCTTT. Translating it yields CASSETGSNTEAFF.

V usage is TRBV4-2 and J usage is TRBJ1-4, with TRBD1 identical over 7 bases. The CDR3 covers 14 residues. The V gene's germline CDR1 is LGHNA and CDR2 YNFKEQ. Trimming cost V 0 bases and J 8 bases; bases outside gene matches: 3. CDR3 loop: CASSQEDRDEKLFF. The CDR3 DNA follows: TGTGCCAGCAGCCAAGAAGACAGGGACGAAAAACTGTTTTTT.

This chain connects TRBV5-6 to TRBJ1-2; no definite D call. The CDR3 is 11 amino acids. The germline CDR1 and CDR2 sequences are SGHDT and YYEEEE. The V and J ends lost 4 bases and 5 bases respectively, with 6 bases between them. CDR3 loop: CASSGGYGYTF. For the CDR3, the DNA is TGTGCCAGCAGCGGAGGGTATGGCTACACCTTC.

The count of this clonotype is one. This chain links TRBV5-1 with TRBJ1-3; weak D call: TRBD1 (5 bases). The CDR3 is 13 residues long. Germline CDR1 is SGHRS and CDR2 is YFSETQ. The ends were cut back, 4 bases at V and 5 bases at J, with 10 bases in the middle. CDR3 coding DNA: TGCGCCAGCAGCCAGGGTGGGAGAAACACCATATATTTT. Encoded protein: CASSQGGRNTIYF.

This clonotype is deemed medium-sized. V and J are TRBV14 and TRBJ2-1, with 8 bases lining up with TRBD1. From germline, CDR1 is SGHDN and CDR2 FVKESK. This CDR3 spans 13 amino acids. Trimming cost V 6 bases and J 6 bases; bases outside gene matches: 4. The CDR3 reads CASSQQGGNEQFF. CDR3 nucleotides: TGTGCCAGCAGTCAACAGGGGGGCAATGAGCAGTTCTTC.

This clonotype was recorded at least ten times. CDR3 sequence (DNA): TGTGCCAGCAGTTACTCACCTAGCGGGGACTACAATGAGCAGTTCTTC. This encodes CASSYSPSGDYNEQFF. The J gene is TRBJ2-1, the V gene TRBV6-6; 9 bases match TRBD2. The CDR3 length is 16 residues. J gave up 3 bases and V 0 bases, and 3 bases lay outside the gene matches. CDR1 MNHNY and CDR2 SVGAGI come from the germline V gene (reference sequence).

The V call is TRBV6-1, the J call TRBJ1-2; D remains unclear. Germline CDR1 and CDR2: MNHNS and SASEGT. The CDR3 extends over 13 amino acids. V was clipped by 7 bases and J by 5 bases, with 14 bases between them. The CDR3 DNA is TGTGCCAGCATTCCGGACGGAAGATATGGCTACACCTTC. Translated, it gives CASIPDGRYGYTF.

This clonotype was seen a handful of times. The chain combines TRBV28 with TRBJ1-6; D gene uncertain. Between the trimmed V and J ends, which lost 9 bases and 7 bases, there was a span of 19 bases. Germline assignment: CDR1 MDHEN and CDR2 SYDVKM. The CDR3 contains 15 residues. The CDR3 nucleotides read TGTGCCAGTACCAAATTTGCGACGGTCAATTCACCCCTCCACTTT. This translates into CASTKFATVNSPLHF.

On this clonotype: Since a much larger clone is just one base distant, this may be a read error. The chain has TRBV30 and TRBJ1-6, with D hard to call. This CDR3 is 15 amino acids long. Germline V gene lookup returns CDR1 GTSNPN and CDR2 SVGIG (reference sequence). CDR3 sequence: CAWSVLVSYNLPLHF. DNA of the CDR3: TGTGCCTGGAGTGTACTGGTGTCCTATAATTTACCCCTCCACTTT.

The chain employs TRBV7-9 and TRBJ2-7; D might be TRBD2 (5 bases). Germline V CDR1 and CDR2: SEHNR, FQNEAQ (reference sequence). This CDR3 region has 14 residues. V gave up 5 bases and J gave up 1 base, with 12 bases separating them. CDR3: CASSDTGLSYEQYF. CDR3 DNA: TGTGCCAGCAGCGATACGGGGTTATCCTACGAGCAGTACTTC.

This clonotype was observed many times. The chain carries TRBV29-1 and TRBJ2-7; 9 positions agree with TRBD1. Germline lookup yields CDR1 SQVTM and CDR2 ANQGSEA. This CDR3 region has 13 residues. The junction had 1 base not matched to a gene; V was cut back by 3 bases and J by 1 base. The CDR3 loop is CSVDGTGSYEQYF. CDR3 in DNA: TGCAGCGTTGATGGGACAGGGTCCTACGAGCAGTACTTC.

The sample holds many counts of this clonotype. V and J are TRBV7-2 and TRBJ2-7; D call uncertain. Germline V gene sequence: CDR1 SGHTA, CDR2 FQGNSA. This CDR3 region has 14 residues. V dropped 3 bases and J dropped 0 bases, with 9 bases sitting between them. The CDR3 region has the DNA TGTGCCAGCAGCTTGGACGCGAGCTCCTACGAGCAGTACTTC. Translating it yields CASSLDASSYEQYF.

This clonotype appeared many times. The chain's CDR3 is CATSSYGSESPLHF. CDR3 sequence (DNA): TGTGCCACCAGCAGCTATGGATCGGAATCACCCCTCCACTTT. The rearrangement links TRBV15 to TRBJ1-6; D not certain. The germline gives CDR1 LNHNV, CDR2 YYDKDF (reference sequence). Trimming shortened V by 3 bases and J by 10 bases, and 13 bases separated the two germline ends. CDR3 length: 14 amino acids.